Below, 13 T cell receptor beta chains from the same sample are listed, as sequenced in a study of OX40 agonist ivuxolimab in advanced cancers. Measured with immunoSEQ multiplex PCR; TCRdb has only the in-frame clones, and not every one. The table lists around 72,000 clones, roughly 81% of them singletons. The source was CD4+ or CD8+ T cells sorted from blood, collected in a trial of the OX40 agonist ivuxolimab. The source is an adult with an advanced solid tumor such as melanoma, head and neck, liver or kidney cancer.

This rearrangement joins TRBV5-1 to TRBJ2-7; 8 bases match TRBD1. V was clipped by 3 bases and J by 2 bases; unmatched bases: 4. The CDR3 covers 14 residues. Germline values: CDR1 SGHRS, CDR2 YFSETQ. CDR3 region: CASSSGQGTYEQYF. The CDR3, as DNA: TGCGCCAGCAGCTCCGGACAGGGAACCTACGAGCAGTACTTC.

V and J are TRBV10-3 and TRBJ2-2; 10 bases are shared with TRBD1. V dropped 10 bases and J dropped 5; count of bases not matched to a gene: 10. Germline CDR1 reads ENHRY; CDR2 reads SYGVKD. The CDR3 is 15 residues long. The CDR3 loop is CATEGGQGKTGELFF. The DNA for the CDR3 is TGTGCCACCGAGGGGGGACAGGGGAAGACCGGGGAGCTGTTTTTT.

The count of this clone is one. The chain has TRBV19 and TRBJ2-7; perhaps TRBD1 as D (5 bases). V was shortened by 5 bases and J by 6 bases, with 20 bases between the two germline ends. The V gene's germline CDR1 is LNHDA and CDR2 SQIVND (reference sequence). The CDR3 totals 15 residues. In DNA form, the CDR3 reads TGTGCCAGTAGTCCCTGTCAGGGCGGTTTATGCGAGCAGTACTTC. Its translation: CASSPCQGGLCEQYF. The full variable domain, completed using reference TRBV19 and TRBJ2-7, is DGGITQSPKYLFRKEGQNVTLSCEQNLNHDAMYWYRQDPGQGLRLIYYSQIVNDFQKGDIAEGYSVSREKKESFPLTVTSAQKNPTAFYLCASSPCQGGLCEQYFGPGTRLTVT.

This chain links TRBV5-1 with TRBJ2-6, with D perhaps matching TRBD1 or TRBD2 (5 bases each). The V gene lost 3 bases and the J gene lost 2 bases, with 18 bases spanning the gap. Germline-derived CDR1 and CDR2 are SGHRS and YFSETQ. The CDR3 contains 18 residues. Written as DNA, the CDR3 is TGCGCCAGCAGCTCTCTACCGGGACGGAAGACTGGGGCCAACGTCCTGACTTTC. Translated, it gives CASSSLPGRKTGANVLTF.

This chain joins TRBV6-5 and TRBJ1-3, with D perhaps matching TRBD1 (5 bases). The CDR3 has 14 amino acids. Per the germline V gene, CDR1 is MNHEY and CDR2 is SVGAGI. V was trimmed by 10 bases and J by 2 bases, leaving 15 bases between them. The CDR3 nucleotides read TGTGCCATCAACACACCGGGGGCTGGAAACACCATATATTTT. It translates to CAINTPGAGNTIYF.

This clone was detected only once. J is TRBJ2-2 and V is TRBV5-1; 9 nucleotides match TRBD1. Germline V CDR1 and CDR2: SGHRS, YFSETQ. The CDR3 loop spans 17 amino acids. J lost 1 base, V lost 0 bases, and 4 bases had no gene match. The CDR3 here is CASSLGTGALNTGELFF. The CDR3 region has the DNA TGCGCCAGCAGCTTGGGGACAGGGGCCCTGAACACCGGGGAGCTGTTTTTT.

The gene calls are TRBV5-1 and TRBJ1-1; D might be TRBD1 (5 bases). The germline gives CDR1 SGHRS, CDR2 YFSETQ. The CDR3 length is 15 residues. Trimming shortened V by 0 bases and J by 0 bases, and 9 bases separated the two germline ends. The DNA of the CDR3 is TGCGCCAGCAGCTTGGATGAGGGGATGAACACTGAAGCTTTCTTT. It translates to CASSLDEGMNTEAFF.

The V and J genes are TRBV19 and TRBJ2-2; D is undetermined. CDR1 LNHDA and CDR2 SQIVND come from the germline V gene (reference sequence). The germline V and J ends were trimmed by 8 bases and 7 bases, with 11 bases remaining between them. This CDR3 is built from 12 residues. The CDR3 DNA reads as TGTGCCAGTTTAACTCGGTTCGGGGAGCTGTTTTTT. This translates into CASLTRFGELFF.

V is TRBV6-5 and J is TRBJ1-4; a possible D gene is TRBD1 (6 bases). The CDR3 sequence is 14 residues long. V shed 6 bases and J shed 8 bases, with 16 bases lying between them. Germline V CDR1 and CDR2: MNHEY, SVGAGI. The CDR3 nucleotides are TGTGCCAGCAGACTCGCAGGGGATGGGGAAAAACTGTTTTTT. Translating gives CASRLAGDGEKLFF.

This chain's CDR3 is CASSAGLAGGNTGELFF. In nucleotides, the CDR3 is TGTGCCAGCAGCGCGGGACTAGCGGGAGGAAACACCGGGGAGCTGTTTTTT. The rearrangement joins TRBV4-2 to TRBJ2-2; 15 nucleotides agree with TRBD2. The CDR3 totals 17 residues. Looked up from germline, CDR1 is LGHNA and CDR2 is YNFKEQ. Trimming cost V 5 bases and J 2 bases; bases outside gene matches: 3.

The CDR3 region is CASSLVRGYTEAFF. CDR3 DNA: TGTGCCAGCAGCTTAGTGCGGGGGTACACTGAAGCTTTCTTT. The chain links TRBV11-2 to TRBJ1-1; a possible D gene is TRBD1 (5 bases). This CDR3 spans 14 amino acids. Germline CDR1 reads SGHAT; CDR2 reads FQNNGV. V was shortened by 1 base and J by 3 bases, with 9 bases between the two germline ends. The variable domain in full, with the rest retrieved from reference TRBV11-2 and TRBJ1-1, is EAGVAQSPRYKIIEKRQSVAFWCNPISGHATLYWYQQILGQGPKLLIQFQNNGVVDDSQLPKDRFSAERLKGVDSTLKIQPAKLEDSAVYLCASSLVRGYTEAFFGQGTRLTVV.

The rearrangement links TRBV7-2 to TRBJ2-7; D gene ambiguous. Germline values: CDR1 SGHTA, CDR2 FQGNSA. V lost 2 bases, J lost 9 bases, and 8 bases lay in between. CDR3 length: 11 residues. This CDR3 is CASSLFGLQYF. DNA of the CDR3: TGTGCCAGCAGCTTATTTGGGTTGCAGTACTTC. Variable domain in full (rest from reference TRBV7-2 and TRBJ2-7): GAGVSQSPSNKVTEKGKDVELRCDPISGHTALYWYRQSLGQGLEFLIYFQGNSAPDKSGLPSDRFSAERTGGSVSTLTIQRTQQEDSAVYLCASSLFGLQYFGPGTRLTVT.

V is TRBV6-1 and J is TRBJ2-3; tentative D call: TRBD2 (6 bases). Germline V gives CDR1 MNHNS, CDR2 SASEGT. The V end was cut by 5 bases, the J end by 2 bases, with 14 bases between. The CDR3 runs to 15 residues. CDR3 protein: CASSKLASSTDTQYF. The CDR3 DNA is TGTGCCAGCAGTAAACTAGCATCCTCCACAGATACGCAGTATTTT.